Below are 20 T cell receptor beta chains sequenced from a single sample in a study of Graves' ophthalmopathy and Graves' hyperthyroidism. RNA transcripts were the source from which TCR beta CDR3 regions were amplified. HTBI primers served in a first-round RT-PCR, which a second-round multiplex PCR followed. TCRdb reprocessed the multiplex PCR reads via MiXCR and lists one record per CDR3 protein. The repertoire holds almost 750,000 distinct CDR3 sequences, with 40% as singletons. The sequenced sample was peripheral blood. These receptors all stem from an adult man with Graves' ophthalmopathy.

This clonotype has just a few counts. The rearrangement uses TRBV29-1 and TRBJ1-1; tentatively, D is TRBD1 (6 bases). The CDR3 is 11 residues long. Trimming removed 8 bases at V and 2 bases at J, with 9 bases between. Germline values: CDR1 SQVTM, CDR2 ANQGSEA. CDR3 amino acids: CSLGQNTEAFF. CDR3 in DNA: TGCAGCTTGGGACAAAACACTGAAGCTTTCTTT.

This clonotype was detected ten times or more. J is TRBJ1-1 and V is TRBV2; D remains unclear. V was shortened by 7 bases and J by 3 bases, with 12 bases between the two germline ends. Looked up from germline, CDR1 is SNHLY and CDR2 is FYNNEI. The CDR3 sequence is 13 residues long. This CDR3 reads CASTMDADTEAFF. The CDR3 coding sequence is TGTGCCAGCACGATGGACGCGGACACTGAAGCTTTCTTT.

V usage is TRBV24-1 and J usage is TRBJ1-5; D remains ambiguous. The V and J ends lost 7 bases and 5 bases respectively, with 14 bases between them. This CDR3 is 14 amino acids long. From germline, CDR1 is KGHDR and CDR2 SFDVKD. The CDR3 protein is CATRDARQDQPQHF. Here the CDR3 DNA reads TGTGCCACCAGAGACGCCAGGCAAGATCAGCCCCAGCATTTT.

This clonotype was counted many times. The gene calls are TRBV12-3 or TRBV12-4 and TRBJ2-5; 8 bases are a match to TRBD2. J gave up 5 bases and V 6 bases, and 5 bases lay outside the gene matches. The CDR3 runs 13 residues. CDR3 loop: CASSQTSAETQYF. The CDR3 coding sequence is TGTGCCAGCAGCCAGACTAGCGCGGAGACCCAGTACTTC.

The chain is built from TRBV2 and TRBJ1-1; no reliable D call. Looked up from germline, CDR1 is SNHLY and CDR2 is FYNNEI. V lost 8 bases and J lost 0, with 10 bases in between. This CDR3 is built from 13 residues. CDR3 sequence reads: CASGGLLNTEAFF. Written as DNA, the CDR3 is TGTGCCAGCGGAGGACTTTTGAACACTGAAGCTTTCTTT.

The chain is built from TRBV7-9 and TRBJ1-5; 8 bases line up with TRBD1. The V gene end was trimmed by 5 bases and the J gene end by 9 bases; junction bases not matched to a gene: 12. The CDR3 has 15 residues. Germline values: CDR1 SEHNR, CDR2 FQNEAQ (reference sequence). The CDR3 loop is CASSPGPGGLRPQHF. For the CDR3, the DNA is TGTGCCAGCAGCCCGGGGCCAGGGGGCTTGAGGCCCCAGCATTTT.

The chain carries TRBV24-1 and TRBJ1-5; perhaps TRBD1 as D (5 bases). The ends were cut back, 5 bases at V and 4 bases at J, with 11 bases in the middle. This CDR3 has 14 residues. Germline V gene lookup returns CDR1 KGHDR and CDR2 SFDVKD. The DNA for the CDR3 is TGTGCCACCAGTGCCGCACGGGGGAATCAGCCCCAGCATTTT. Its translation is CATSAARGNQPQHF.

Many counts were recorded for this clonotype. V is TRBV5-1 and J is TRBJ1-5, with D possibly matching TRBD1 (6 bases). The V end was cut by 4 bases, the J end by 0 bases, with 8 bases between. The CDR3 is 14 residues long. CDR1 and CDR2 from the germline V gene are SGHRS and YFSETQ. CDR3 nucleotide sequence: TGCGCCAGCAGCCCGGACAGTAGCAATCAGCCCCAGCATTTT. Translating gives CASSPDSSNQPQHF.

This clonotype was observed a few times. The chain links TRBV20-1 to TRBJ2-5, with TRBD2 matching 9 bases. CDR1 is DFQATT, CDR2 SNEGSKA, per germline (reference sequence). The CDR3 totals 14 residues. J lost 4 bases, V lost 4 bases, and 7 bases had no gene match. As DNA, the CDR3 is TGCAGTGCTACCTCCGGGACTAGCACAGAGACCCAGTACTTC. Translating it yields CSATSGTSTETQYF.

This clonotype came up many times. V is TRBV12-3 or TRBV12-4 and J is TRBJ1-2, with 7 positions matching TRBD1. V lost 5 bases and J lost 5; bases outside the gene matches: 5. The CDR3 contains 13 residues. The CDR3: CASSRTGPYGYTF. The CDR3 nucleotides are TGTGCCAGCAGTCGGACAGGACCATATGGCTACACCTTC.

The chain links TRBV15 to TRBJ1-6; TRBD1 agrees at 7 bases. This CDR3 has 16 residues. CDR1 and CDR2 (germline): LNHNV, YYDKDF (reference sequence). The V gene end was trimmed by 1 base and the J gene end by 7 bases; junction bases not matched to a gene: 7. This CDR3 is CATSRATGAGNSPLHF. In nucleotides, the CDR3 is TGTGCCACCAGCAGAGCTACAGGGGCAGGGAATTCACCCCTCCACTTT. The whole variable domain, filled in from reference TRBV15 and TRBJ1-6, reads DAMVIQNPRYQVTQFGKPVTLSCSQTLNHNVMYWYQQKSSQAPKLLFHYYDKDFNNEADTPDNFQSRRPNTSFCFLDIRSPGLGDTAMYLCATSRATGAGNSPLHFGNGTRLTVT.

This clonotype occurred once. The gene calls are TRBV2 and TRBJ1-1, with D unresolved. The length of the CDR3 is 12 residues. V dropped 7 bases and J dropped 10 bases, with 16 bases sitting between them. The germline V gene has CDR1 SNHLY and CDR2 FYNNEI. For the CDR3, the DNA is TGTGCCAGCATTTCCAACAACGAAGGAGCTTTCTTT. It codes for CASISNNEGAFF.

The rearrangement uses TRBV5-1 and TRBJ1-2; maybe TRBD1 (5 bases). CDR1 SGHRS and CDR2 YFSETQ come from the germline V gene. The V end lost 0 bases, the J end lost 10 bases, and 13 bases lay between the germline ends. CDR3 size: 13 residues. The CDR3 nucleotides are TGCGCCAGCAGCTTGGCCGGGGGGACCTCCTACACCTTC. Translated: CASSLAGGTSYTF.

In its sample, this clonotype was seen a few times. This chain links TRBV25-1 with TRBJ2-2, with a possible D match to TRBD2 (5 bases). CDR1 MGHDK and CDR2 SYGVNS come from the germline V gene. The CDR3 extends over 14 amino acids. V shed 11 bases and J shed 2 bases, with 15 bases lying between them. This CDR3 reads CAGGRASNTGELFF. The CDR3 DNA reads TGTGCCGGTGGTCGGGCTAGCAACACCGGGGAGCTGTTTTTT.

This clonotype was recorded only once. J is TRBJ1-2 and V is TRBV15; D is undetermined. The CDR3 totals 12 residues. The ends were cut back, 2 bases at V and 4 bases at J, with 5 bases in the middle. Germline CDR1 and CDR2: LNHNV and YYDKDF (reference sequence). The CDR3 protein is CATSRSAYGYTF. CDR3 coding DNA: TGTGCCACCAGCAGATCAGCCTATGGCTACACCTTC.

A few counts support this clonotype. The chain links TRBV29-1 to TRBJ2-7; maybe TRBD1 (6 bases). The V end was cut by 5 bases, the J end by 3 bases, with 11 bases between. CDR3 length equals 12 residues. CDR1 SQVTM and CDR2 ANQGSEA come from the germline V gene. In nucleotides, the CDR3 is TGCAGCGTTCGGCAGGGGATCTACGAGCAGTACTTC. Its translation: CSVRQGIYEQYF.

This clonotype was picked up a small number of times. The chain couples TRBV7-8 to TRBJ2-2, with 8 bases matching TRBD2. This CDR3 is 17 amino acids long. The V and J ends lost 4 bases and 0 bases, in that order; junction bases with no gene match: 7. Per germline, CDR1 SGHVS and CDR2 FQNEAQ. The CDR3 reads CASSYIRLASNTGELFF. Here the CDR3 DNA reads TGTGCCAGCAGCTACATCCGACTAGCGTCGAACACCGGGGAGCTGTTTTTT.

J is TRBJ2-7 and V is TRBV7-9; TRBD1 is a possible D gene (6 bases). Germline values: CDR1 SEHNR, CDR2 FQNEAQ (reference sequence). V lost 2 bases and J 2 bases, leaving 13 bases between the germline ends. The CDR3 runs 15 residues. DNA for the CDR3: TGTGCCAGCAGCTTAATGGGGGACACCCCCTACGAGCAGTACTTC. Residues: CASSLMGDTPYEQYF.

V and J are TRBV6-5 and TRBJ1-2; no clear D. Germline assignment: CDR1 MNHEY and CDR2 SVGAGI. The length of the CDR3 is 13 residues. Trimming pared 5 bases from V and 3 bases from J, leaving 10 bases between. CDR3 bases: TGTGCCAGCAGTGACGGACTTGACTATGGCTACACCTTC. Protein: CASSDGLDYGYTF.

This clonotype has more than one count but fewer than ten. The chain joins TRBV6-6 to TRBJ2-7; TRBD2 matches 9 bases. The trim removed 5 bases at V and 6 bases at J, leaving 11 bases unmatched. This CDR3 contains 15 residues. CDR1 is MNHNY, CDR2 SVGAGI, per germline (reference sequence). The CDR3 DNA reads TGTGCCAGCAGTCACCTAGCGGGGCGGAGCGGCGAGCAGTACTTC. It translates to CASSHLAGRSGEQYF.